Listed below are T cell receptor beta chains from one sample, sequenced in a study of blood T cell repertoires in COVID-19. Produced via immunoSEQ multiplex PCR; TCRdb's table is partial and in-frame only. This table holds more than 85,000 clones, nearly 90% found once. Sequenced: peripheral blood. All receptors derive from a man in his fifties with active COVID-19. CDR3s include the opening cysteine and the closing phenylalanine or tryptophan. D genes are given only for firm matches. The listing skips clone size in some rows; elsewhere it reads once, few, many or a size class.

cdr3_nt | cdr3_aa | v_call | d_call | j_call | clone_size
TGTGCCATCAGCCAGGGACAGCTAAGAACAGATACGCAGTATTTT | CAISQGQLRTDTQYF | TRBV10-3 | TRBD1 | TRBJ2-3 | -
TGTGCCAGCAGCTTAGGACAGGATTTTCGAGCTTTCTTT | CASSLGQDFRAFF | TRBV7-9 | - | TRBJ1-1 | -
TGTGCCAGCAGCTTGGGACTAGCGGGGGGGCACGGGGAGCTGTTTTTT | CASSLGLAGGHGELFF | TRBV7-2 | TRBD2 | TRBJ2-2 | -
TGTGCCAGCAGTTACTCGGCTAGCGGGGGGGAGACCCAGTACTTC | CASSYSASGGETQYF | TRBV6-6 | TRBD2 | TRBJ2-5 | -
TGTGCCACCACCGGGACAGGGAGGCAAGAAGCTTTCTTT | CATTGTGRQEAFF | TRBV2 | TRBD1 | TRBJ1-1 | -
TGCGCCAGCAGCCCGGACAGCCTATCCTACGAGCAGTACTTC | CASSPDSLSYEQYF | TRBV5-1 | - | TRBJ2-7 | -
TGTGCCAGCAGCCAAGATTGGACAACAGGGCAGGAAAAACTGTTTTTT | CASSQDWTTGQEKLFF | TRBV3-1/TRBV3-2 | - | TRBJ1-4 | once
TGTGCCAGCAGCCAAGAAAGGAGCGCGGGGGAGACCCAGTACTTC | CASSQERSAGETQYF | TRBV4-2 | - | TRBJ2-5 | -
TGTGCCAGCTCACCACCTAATTCCGGGACAGGGGGCACTGAAGCTTTCTTT | CASSPPNSGTGGTEAFF | TRBV18 | TRBD1 | TRBJ1-1 | -
TGTGCCAGCAGTTCCCCCTGGACAGGACACTACGAGCAGTACTTC | CASSSPWTGHYEQYF | TRBV27 | TRBD1 | TRBJ2-7 | -
TGTGCCAGCAGTGGACAGGGGGCGAGGGGTCAGCCCCAGCATTTT | CASSGQGARGQPQHF | TRBV2 | TRBD1 | TRBJ1-5 | -
TGTGCCATCAGATCCGGGACAGGGAACTCTGGAAACACCATATATTTT | CAIRSGTGNSGNTIYF | TRBV10-3 | TRBD1 | TRBJ1-3 | -
TGTGCCAGCAACCGGGGCGGGGGCAATCAGCCCCAGCATTTT | CASNRGGGNQPQHF | TRBV28 | - | TRBJ1-5 | -
TGTGCCAGTAGTATGAGTCCTACCCATATGAAGCAGTACTTC | CASSMSPTHMKQYF | TRBV19 | - | TRBJ2-7 | -
TGTGCCAGCAGCCAAGGACTCTCGGAGGTTCTTTCTTCACCCCTCCACTTT | CASSQGLSEVLSSPLHF | TRBV3-1/TRBV3-2 | - | TRBJ1-6 | -
TGCGCCAGCATATTGCGGGGGGGGGACCTCCCAGATACGCAGTATTTT | CASILRGGDLPDTQYF | TRBV10-1 | TRBD2 | TRBJ2-3 | -
TGTGCCAGCAGACCAACAGGGAATCAGCCCCAGCATTTT | CASRPTGNQPQHF | TRBV12-3/TRBV12-4 | - | TRBJ1-5 | few
TGTGCCAGCAGTTATGGCGGTGAGCAGTTCTTC | CASSYGGEQFF | TRBV28 | - | TRBJ2-1 | once
TGTGCCAGCAGTTACCACGAACAGGCCGGGAAACTGTTTTTT | CASSYHEQAGKLFF | TRBV6-5 | - | TRBJ1-4 | once
TGTGCCAGCAGAACCAGAGGGGGCGGAAGCACAGATACGCAGTATTTT | CASRTRGGGSTDTQYF | TRBV11-2 | TRBD1 | TRBJ2-3 | -
TGTGCCAGTACCCGGACTTCCAATAGCAATCAGCCCCAGCATTTT | CASTRTSNSNQPQHF | TRBV19 | - | TRBJ1-5 | -
TGTGCCAGCAGCTTAGAAACAGCTAACTATGGCTACACCTTC | CASSLETANYGYTF | TRBV7-9 | - | TRBJ1-2 | few
TGTGCCAGCAGTAGGGACCGGGGGGATGAGCAGTTCTTC | CASSRDRGDEQFF | TRBV6-4 | TRBD2 | TRBJ2-1 | -
TGTGCCAGCAGGCCTCGAGCCGGACAGCCCAACACCTTC | CASRPRAGQPNTF | TRBV5-8 | - | TRBJ1-2 | -
TGTGCCAGCAGTTACAGCGGGGCAGGGTCGGCACCCCTCCACTTT | CASSYSGAGSAPLHF | TRBV6-5 | - | TRBJ1-6 | once
TGTGCCAGCAGCGCCCATAGCCCCCGGGGGGGTGGCTACACCTTC | CASSAHSPRGGGYTF | TRBV7-2 | - | TRBJ1-2 | -
TGTGCCAGCAGTCTAAGACAGGGGGCTTGGACAGATACGCAGTATTTT | CASSLRQGAWTDTQYF | TRBV27 | TRBD1 | TRBJ2-3 | medium-sized
TGTGCCAGCAGCTCCACCCGGGGTAACTATGGCTACACCTTC | CASSSTRGNYGYTF | TRBV11-2 | - | TRBJ1-2 | -
TGTGCCAGCTCACCTGACAGGGGCTCCTCACCCCTCCACTTT | CASSPDRGSSPLHF | TRBV18 | TRBD1 | TRBJ1-6 | -
TGTGCCAGCAGTGAAGAACAGGGCCGGGGCTACACCTTC | CASSEEQGRGYTF | TRBV6-1 | - | TRBJ1-2 | -
TGCGCCAGCAGCTTGGGGGGGACAGGGACCAGGGACCGAGTTAACTACACCTTC | CASSLGGTGTRDRVNYTF | TRBV5-1 | TRBD1 | TRBJ1-2 | -